The clone carrying this T cell receptor (beta chain) is classed as medium-sized (0.01 to 0.1%). As yet, its antigen is unknown. The record originates from a study of breast tumors, draining lymph nodes, adjacent tissues. Study-wide findings and caveats: Tumors had less TCR diversity than lymph nodes, more than nontumor tissue.

Each CDR3 protein gets one entry after TCRdb re-called the multiplex PCR reads with MiXCR. The repertoire holds 14,000 to 15,000 distinct CDR3 sequences, with over 45% as singletons. This TCR was sampled from a female donor with breast cancer. Some clones in this sample may be carry-over from other donors' samples. Sequenced input: tumor-adjacent breast tissue.

The CDR3 protein is CATSDVSGGSADTQYF. Here the CDR3 DNA reads TGTGCCACCAGTGATGTGTCCGGCGGGAGCGCAGATACGCAGTATTTT. The chain uses TRBV24-1 and TRBJ2-3, with 7 positions matching TRBD2. The CDR3 is made up of 16 amino acids. After removal of 3 bases from V and 4 bases from J, the junction contained 9 bases not matched to a gene. Germline CDR1 KGHDR, CDR2 SFDVKD.